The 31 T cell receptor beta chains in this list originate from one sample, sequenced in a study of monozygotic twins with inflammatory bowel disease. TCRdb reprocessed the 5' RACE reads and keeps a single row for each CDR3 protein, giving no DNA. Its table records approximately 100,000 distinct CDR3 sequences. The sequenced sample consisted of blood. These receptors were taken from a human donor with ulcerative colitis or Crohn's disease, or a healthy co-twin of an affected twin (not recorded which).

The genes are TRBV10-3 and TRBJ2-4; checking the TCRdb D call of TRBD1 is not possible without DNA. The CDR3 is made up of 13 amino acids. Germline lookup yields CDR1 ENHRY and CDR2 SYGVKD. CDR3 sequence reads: CATRDRESDIQYF.

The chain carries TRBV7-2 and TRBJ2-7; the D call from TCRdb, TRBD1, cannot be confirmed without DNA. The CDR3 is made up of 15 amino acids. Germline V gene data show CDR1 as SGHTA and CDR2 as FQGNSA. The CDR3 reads CASSVDRRLFYEQYF.

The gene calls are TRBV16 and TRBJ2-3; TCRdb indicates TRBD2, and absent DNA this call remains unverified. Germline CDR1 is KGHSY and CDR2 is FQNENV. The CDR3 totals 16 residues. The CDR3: CASSPHSGGHTDTQYF.

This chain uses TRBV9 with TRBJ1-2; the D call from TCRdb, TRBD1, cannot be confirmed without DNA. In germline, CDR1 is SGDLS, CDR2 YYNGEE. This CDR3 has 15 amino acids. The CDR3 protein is CASSERTAANYGYTF.

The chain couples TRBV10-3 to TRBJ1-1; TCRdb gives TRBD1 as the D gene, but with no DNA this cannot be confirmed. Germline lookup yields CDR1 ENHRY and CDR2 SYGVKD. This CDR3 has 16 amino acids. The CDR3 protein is CAISTGTGGFSTEAFF.

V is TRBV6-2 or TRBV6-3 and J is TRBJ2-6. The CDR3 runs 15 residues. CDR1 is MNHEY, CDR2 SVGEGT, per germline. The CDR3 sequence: CASSSRGSGANVLTF.

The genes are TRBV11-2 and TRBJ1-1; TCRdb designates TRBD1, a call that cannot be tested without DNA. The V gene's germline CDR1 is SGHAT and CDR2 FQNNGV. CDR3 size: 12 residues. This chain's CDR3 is CASSFRGTEAFF.

This chain's CDR3 is CASSLDGAGGELFF. The rearrangement joins TRBV5-1 to TRBJ2-2; lacking DNA, the TRBD1 call made by TCRdb goes unchecked. The CDR3 extends over 14 amino acids. Germline V gene data show CDR1 as SGHRS and CDR2 as YFSETQ.

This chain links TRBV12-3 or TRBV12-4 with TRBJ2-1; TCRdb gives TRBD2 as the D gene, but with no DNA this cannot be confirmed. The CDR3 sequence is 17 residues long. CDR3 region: CASTARKTSGIGNEQFF.

The chain's CDR3 is CASTRDQGNYGYTF. The chain links TRBV7-9 to TRBJ1-2; TCRdb's assignment of TRBD1 cannot be checked, as there is no DNA. CDR3 size: 14 residues. CDR1 SEHNR and CDR2 FQNEAQ come from the germline V gene (reference sequence).

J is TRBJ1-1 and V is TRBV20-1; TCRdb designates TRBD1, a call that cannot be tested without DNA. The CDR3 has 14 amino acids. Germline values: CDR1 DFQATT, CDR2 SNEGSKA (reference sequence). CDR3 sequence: CSVLTGGMNTEAFF.

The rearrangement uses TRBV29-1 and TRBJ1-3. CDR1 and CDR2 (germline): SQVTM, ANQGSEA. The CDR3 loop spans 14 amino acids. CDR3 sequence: CSVEDGSSGNTIYF.

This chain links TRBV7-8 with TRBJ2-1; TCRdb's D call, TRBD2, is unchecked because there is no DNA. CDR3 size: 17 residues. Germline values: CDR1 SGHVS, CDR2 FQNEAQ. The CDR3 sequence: CASSQNPGTSVINEQFF.

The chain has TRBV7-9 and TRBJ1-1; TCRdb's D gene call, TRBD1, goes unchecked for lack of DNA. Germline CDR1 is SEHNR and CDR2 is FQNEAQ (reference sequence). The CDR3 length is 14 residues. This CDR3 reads CASSPRDRGLLAFF.

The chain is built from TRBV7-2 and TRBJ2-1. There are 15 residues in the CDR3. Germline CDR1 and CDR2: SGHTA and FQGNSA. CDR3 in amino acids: CASSGDSLSTMGQFF.

This CDR3 reads CASSPVSEGSDEAFF. The chain is built from TRBV18 and TRBJ1-1. Germline lookup yields CDR1 KGHSH and CDR2 LQKENI. The CDR3 sequence is 15 residues long.

The CDR3 here is CASRSPNQETQYF. V is TRBV12-3 or TRBV12-4 and J is TRBJ2-5. The CDR3 extends over 13 amino acids.

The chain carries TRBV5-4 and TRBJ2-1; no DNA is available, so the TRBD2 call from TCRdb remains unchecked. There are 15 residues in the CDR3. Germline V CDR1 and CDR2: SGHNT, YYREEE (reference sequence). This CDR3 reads CASSPDSGAGNEQFF.

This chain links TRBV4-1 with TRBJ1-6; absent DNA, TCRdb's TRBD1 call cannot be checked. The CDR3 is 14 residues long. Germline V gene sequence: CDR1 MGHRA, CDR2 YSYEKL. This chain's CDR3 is CASSQESGNSPLHF.

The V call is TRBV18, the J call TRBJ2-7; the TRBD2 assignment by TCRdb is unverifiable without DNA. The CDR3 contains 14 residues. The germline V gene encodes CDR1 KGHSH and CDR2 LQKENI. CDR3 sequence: CASSDSSGNYEQYF. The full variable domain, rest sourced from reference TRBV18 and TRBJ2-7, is NAGVMQNPRHLVRRRGQEARLRCSPMKGHSHVYWYRQLPEEGLKFMVYLQKENIIDESGMPKERFSAEFPKEGPSILRIQQVVRGDSAAYFCASSDSSGNYEQYFGPGTRLTVT.

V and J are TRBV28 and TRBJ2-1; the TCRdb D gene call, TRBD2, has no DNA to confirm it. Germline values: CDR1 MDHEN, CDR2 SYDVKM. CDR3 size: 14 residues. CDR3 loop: CASSRSGARNEQFF.

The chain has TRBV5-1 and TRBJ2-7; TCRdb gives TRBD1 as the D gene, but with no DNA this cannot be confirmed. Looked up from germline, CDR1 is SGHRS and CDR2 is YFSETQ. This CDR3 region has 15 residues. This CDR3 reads CASSSAGTGTYEQYF. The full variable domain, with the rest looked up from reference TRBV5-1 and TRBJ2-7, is KAGVTQTPRYLIKTRGQQVTLSCSPISGHRSVSWYQQTPGQGLQFLFEYFSETQRNKGNFPGRFSGRQFSNSRSEMNVSTLELGDSALYLCASSSAGTGTYEQYFGPGTRLTVT.

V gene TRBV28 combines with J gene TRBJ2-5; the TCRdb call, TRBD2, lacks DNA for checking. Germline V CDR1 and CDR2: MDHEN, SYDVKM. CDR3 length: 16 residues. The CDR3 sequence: CASSLSLAGGGETQYF.

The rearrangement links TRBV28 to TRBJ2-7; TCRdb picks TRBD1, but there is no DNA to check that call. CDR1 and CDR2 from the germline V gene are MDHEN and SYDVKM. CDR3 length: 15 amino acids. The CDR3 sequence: CASSNPGQGFYEQYF.

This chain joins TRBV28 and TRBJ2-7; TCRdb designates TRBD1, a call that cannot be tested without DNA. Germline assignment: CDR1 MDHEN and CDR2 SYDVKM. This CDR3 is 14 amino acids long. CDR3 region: CASSLTPDGREQYF.

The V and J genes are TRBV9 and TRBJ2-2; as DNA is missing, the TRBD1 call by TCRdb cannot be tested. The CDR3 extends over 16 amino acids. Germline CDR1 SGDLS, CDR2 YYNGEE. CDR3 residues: CASSVEGGGRSGELFF.

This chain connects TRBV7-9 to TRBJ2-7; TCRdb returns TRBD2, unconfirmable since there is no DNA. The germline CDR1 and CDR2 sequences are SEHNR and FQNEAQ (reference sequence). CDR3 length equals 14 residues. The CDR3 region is CASSLDLVRDEQYF.

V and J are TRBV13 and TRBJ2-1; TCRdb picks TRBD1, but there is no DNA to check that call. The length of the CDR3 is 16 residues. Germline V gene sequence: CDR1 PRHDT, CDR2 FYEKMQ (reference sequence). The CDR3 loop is CASSYPSGQPYNEQFF.

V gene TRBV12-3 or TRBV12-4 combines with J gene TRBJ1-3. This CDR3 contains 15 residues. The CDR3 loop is CASSLDTDSGNTIYF.

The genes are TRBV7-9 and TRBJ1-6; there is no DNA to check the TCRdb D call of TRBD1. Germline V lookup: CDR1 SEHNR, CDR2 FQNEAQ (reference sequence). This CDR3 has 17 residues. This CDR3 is CASSFGAGKSYNSPLHF.

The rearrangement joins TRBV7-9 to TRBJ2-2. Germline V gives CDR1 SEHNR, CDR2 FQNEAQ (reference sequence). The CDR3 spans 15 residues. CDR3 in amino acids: CASSPYSANTGELFF.